This T cell receptor beta chain was sequenced during a study of Graves' ophthalmopathy and Graves' hyperthyroidism. Study summary: Stable hyperthyroidism referred to disease that showed no ophthalmopathy within 18 months of follow-up.

Other autoimmune diseases, uncontrolled infections, pregnancy or lactation ruled patients out of participation. CDR1 is SGHAT and CDR2 is FQDESV in the germline V gene (reference sequence). J was trimmed by 6 bases and V by 5 bases; bases with no gene match: 10. The CDR3 is made up of 14 amino acids. Concerning this clonotype: Its target is not known.

Investigators amplified TCR beta CDR3 regions from RNA transcripts. HTBI-primed first-round RT-PCR preceded second-round multiplex PCR. From the multiplex PCR reads, TCRdb called clonotypes with MiXCR, one entry per CDR3 protein. Of over a million distinct CDR3 sequences listed, 36% are singletons. Study-wide results and caveats: Also, most clonotypes expanded in the thyroid above 0.001 frequency appeared in blood. Forecasting of ophthalmopathy progression by the model achieved over 55% sensitivity and roughly 72% specificity.

The chain has TRBV11-1 and TRBJ2-7; 7 bases map to TRBD2. Material for sequencing was peripheral blood or thyroid tissue (not recorded which). This sequence was found in an adult man with Graves' hyperthyroidism. This CDR3 reads CASSVEDRGVEQYF. The DNA of the CDR3 is TGTGCCAGCAGCGTTGAAGATCGGGGGGTCGAGCAGTACTTC.